This TCR beta chain is from a study of regulatory T cells in long-lasting Graves disease. Overall study: Antithyroid drugs had been taken by newly diagnosed Graves' patients for under 3 months.

According to the study, TCR beta libraries were built with iRepertoire HTBI primers and CDR3-region Arm-PCR. TCRdb re-analysed the multiplex PCR reads in MiXCR, keeping a single row per CDR3 protein. The sample includes hundreds of thousands of distinct CDR3 sequences, around 12% of them seen just once. This clonotype has at least ten counts. The time point: newly diagnosed GD, antithyroid drugs for less than 3 months. The TCR library was made from RNA extracted from PBMCs. V was cut by 0 bases and J by 6 bases, with 3 bases left in between. The CDR3 loop spans 12 amino acids. CDR1 and CDR2 from the germline V gene are LNHNV and YYDKDF (reference sequence). In addition, the sample was reused for a study of T cells in Graves' hyperthyroidism and ophthalmopathy. That work contributes: If no ophthalmopathy progression occurred within 18 months, Graves' hyperthyroidism was stable. Patients aged 18 to 65 had newly diagnosed hyperthyroidism of under 2 months' duration. Among thyroid clonotypes expanded above 0.001, most also appeared in blood.

This chain links TRBV15 with TRBJ1-5, with D unclear. This sequence was found in a woman in her 30s with Graves disease. The source material was peripheral blood mononuclear cells (PBMCs), sampled at new diagnosis, from a patient treated with antithyroid drugs. The CDR3 nucleotides read TGTGCCACCAGCAGAGATACTCAGCCCCAGCATTTT. Protein sequence: CATSRDTQPQHF.